This entry is about one T cell receptor (beta chain). Antigen: not known. The CDR3 length is 16 residues. The germline V gene has CDR1 SGHNT and CDR2 YYREEE (reference sequence). The V end lost 2 bases, the J end lost 3 bases, and 15 bases lay between the germline ends. The data were taken from a study of CD8+CD57+ T cells in acquired aplastic anemia. Study context: Average DNA yield from sorted CD4+ and CD8+ cells was about 3.2 ug.

Genomic DNA served as template for TCR beta VDJ and CDR3 profiling. TCRdb independently ran MiXCR on the reads; one entry per CDR3 protein. The table records hundreds of thousands of distinct CDR3 sequences, approximately 33% of them present only once. Whoever was chosen for sequencing had shown CD8+CD57+ cell expansion by flow cytometry. Every patient was diagnosed with severe acquired aplastic anemia. Blood sampling was performed on the patients, and none of them had received therapy by then. Study results and limitations: The same twenty-nine CD8+ CDR3 sequences occurred in patients and in controls.

The chain is built from TRBV5-4 and TRBJ2-1, with D possibly matching TRBD1 (6 bases). The receptor was derived from a human donor with aplastic anemia. Sequences were obtained from sorted CD4+, CD8+, or CD8+CD57+ T cells (not recorded which) from PBMCs. DNA for the CDR3: TGTGCCAGCAGCTTACCAGGGGAAAGAGGCTACAATGAGCAGTTCTTC. Its protein is CASSLPGERGYNEQFF.